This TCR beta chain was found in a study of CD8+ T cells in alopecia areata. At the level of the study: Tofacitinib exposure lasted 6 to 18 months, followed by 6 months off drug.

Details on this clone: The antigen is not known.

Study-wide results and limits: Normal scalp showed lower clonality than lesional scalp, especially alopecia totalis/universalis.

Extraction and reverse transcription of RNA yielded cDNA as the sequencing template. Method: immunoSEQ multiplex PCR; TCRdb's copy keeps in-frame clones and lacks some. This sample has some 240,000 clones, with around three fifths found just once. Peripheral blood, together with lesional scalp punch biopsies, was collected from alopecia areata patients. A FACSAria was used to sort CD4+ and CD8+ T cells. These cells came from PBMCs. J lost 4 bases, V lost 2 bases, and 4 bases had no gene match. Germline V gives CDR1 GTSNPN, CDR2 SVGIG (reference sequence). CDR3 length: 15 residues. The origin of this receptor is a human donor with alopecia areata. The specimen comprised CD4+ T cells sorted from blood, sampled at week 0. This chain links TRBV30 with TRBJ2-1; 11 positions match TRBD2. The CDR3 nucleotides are TGTGCCTGGAGTTATGGGACTAGCGGTTACAATGAGCAGTTCTTC. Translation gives CAWSYGTSGYNEQFF.